The 28 T cell receptor beta chains given below trace back to one sample, sequenced in a study of T cells in Graves' hyperthyroidism and ophthalmopathy. Researchers amplified the TCR beta CDR3 regions from RNA transcripts. The HTBI set primed first-round TCR CDR3 RT-PCR. TCRdb passed the multiplex PCR reads through MiXCR, listing each CDR3 protein once. The sample includes about 600,000 distinct CDR3 sequences, approximately 15% of them seen just once. The sequenced sample was blood. The receptors come from a woman aged 45-65 years with Graves' ophthalmopathy.

The sample holds many counts of this clonotype. V is TRBV11-2 and J is TRBJ2-3, with 9 bases identical to TRBD2. The ends lost 0 bases at V and 3 bases at J; junction bases unmatched: 7. Per the germline V gene, CDR1 is SGHAT and CDR2 is FQNNGV. The CDR3 has 17 amino acids. DNA for the CDR3: TGTGCCAGCAGCTTAGATCAAGCTAGCGGGAATACAGATACGCAGTATTTT. It encodes CASSLDQASGNTDTQYF.

This clonotype has at least ten counts. This rearrangement joins TRBV27 to TRBJ2-7; 11 nucleotides line up with TRBD2. The V gene's germline CDR1 is MNHEY and CDR2 SMNVEV (reference sequence). The CDR3 contains 17 residues. Trimming took 6 bases from V and 0 from J; bases not matched to a gene: 10. In DNA, the CDR3 is TGTGCCAGCAGGACTAGCGGGAATCACCTAAGCTCCTACGAGCAGTACTTC. This sequence encodes CASRTSGNHLSSYEQYF.

The sample holds many counts of this clonotype. The chain has TRBV7-6 and TRBJ2-7; D is unclear. CDR3 length: 13 amino acids. Trimming shortened V by 1 base and J by 4 bases, and 8 bases separated the two germline ends. The germline V gene encodes CDR1 SGHVS and CDR2 FNYEAQ. CDR3 amino acids: CASSLGEGYEQYF. The CDR3 DNA sequence: TGTGCCAGCAGCTTAGGAGAAGGATACGAGCAGTACTTC.

The sample holds a few counts of this clonotype. This chain links TRBV19 with TRBJ1-5; D unclear. This CDR3 spans 12 amino acids. Trimming removed 9 bases from V and 6 bases from J, with 12 bases in between. Per germline, CDR1 LNHDA and CDR2 SQIVND (reference sequence). In nucleotides, the CDR3 is TGTGCCAGCTCCCGGCAGTTTCAGCCCCAGCATTTT. It is translated as CASSRQFQPQHF.

This clonotype has ten or more counts. The rearrangement uses TRBV2 and TRBJ2-1; D is perhaps TRBD2 (5 bases). Per germline, CDR1 SNHLY and CDR2 FYNNEI. Trimming shortened V by 3 bases and J by 7 bases, and 7 bases separated the two germline ends. The length of the CDR3 is 12 residues. The CDR3 protein is CASSDGLNEQFF. The DNA of the CDR3 is TGTGCCAGCAGTGATGGACTGAATGAGCAGTTCTTC.

This clonotype occurred a few times. The chain uses TRBV9 and TRBJ2-1, with D possibly matching TRBD2 (6 bases). This CDR3 is 15 amino acids long. V shed 3 bases and J shed 4 bases, with 14 bases lying between them. Germline V CDR1 and CDR2: SGDLS, YYNGEE. CDR3 in DNA: TGTGCCAGCAGCGCCTCAAATCGGGGGTACAATGAGCAGTTCTTC. Amino acid sequence: CASSASNRGYNEQFF.

CDR3 coding DNA: TGTGCCAGCAGTTACCCATCATCCGAAGATACGCAGTATTTT. It translates to CASSYPSSEDTQYF. The chain joins TRBV6-2 or TRBV6-3 to TRBJ2-3, with D unclear. The CDR3 runs to 14 residues. Trimming took off 2 bases at V and 5 bases at J, with 11 bases between the two ends. Per germline, CDR1 MNHEY and CDR2 SVGEGT.

The table lists this clonotype with many counts. The chain recombines TRBV20-1 with TRBJ2-7, with D tentatively TRBD1 (6 bases). The germline V gene has CDR1 DFQATT and CDR2 SNEGSKA (reference sequence). This CDR3 has 13 amino acids. The V end was cut by 4 bases, the J end by 2 bases, with 12 bases between. In nucleotides, the CDR3 is TGCAGTGCTACGTGGGCAGGGGCCTACGAGCAGTACTTC. Translated, it gives CSATWAGAYEQYF.

This clonotype was recorded at least ten times. The CDR3 spells CASSLGGHRWGNEQFF. CDR3 DNA: TGTGCCAGCAGCTTAGGGGGCCACCGGTGGGGCAATGAGCAGTTCTTC. This chain links TRBV7-3 with TRBJ2-1; TRBD1 is a possible D gene (6 bases). The ends were cut back, 2 bases at V and 6 bases at J, with 17 bases in the middle. The CDR3 totals 16 residues. Germline lookup yields CDR1 SGHTA and CDR2 FQGTGA.

This clonotype was seen many times. The J gene is TRBJ2-7, the V gene TRBV3-1, with D maybe TRBD1 (5 bases). Per germline, CDR1 LGHDT and CDR2 YNNKEL (reference sequence). The CDR3 covers 15 residues. The V end lost 1 base, the J end lost 0 bases, and 10 bases lay between the germline ends. CDR3 DNA sequence: TGTGCCAGCAGCCAAGGACAGCCCGGCTCCTACGAGCAGTACTTC. It yields the protein CASSQGQPGSYEQYF.

This clonotype was recorded at least ten times. The CDR3 loop reads CASHGLAGIYEQYF. The DNA for the CDR3 is TGTGCCAGCCACGGACTAGCGGGAATCTACGAGCAGTACTTC. The rearrangement joins TRBV6-1 to TRBJ2-7; the match to TRBD2 covers 12 bases. Germline V gene data show CDR1 as MNHNS and CDR2 as SASEGT. Germline trimming cut 8 bases from V and 3 bases from J; bases unmatched to any gene: 5. This CDR3 comprises 14 residues.

Ten or more counts support this clonotype. This chain links TRBV24-1 with TRBJ1-5; TRBD1 agrees at 7 bases. Trimming at V came to 7 bases and at J to 0 bases, leaving 5 bases not matched to a gene. Germline values: CDR1 KGHDR, CDR2 SFDVKD. This CDR3 has 15 residues. The CDR3 DNA reads TGTGCCACCAGGCTAGGACAGGATAGCAATCAGCCCCAGCATTTT. It translates to CATRLGQDSNQPQHF.

This clonotype has at least ten counts. The genes are TRBV27 and TRBJ1-1; D is ambiguous. Germline CDR1 is MNHEY and CDR2 is SMNVEV (reference sequence). The V and J ends lost 3 bases and 0 bases respectively, with 11 bases between them. The CDR3 spans 15 residues. The CDR3 reads CASSFSSGVNTEAFF. CDR3 coding DNA: TGTGCCAGCAGTTTCAGCTCAGGAGTGAACACTGAAGCTTTCTTT.

There are many counts of this clonotype. This chain connects TRBV7-2 to TRBJ1-4; TRBD1 matches 8 bases. The V segment lost 5 bases and the J segment 8 bases; nucleotides outside the gene matches: 7. The germline V gene encodes CDR1 SGHTA and CDR2 FQGNSA. This CDR3 comprises 14 residues. CDR3: CASSIDRGPEKLFF. Here the CDR3 DNA reads TGTGCCAGCAGCATAGACAGGGGACCCGAAAAACTGTTTTTT.

This chain connects TRBV29-1 to TRBJ2-1; tentatively, D is TRBD1 (6 bases). The CDR3 runs to 13 residues. V lost 5 bases and J lost 2, with 10 bases in between. Germline V gene sequence: CDR1 SQVTM, CDR2 ANQGSEA. The CDR3 region has the DNA TGCAGCGTTTACAGGGTAACCTACAATGAGCAGTTCTTC. Translating it yields CSVYRVTYNEQFF.

The chain uses TRBV29-1 and TRBJ1-2; the D gene is possibly TRBD1 (5 bases). V was shortened by 5 bases and J by 6 bases, with 19 bases between the two germline ends. Germline V gives CDR1 SQVTM, CDR2 ANQGSEA. The CDR3 length is 14 residues. CDR3 protein: CSVPRDGRLDGYTF. As DNA, the CDR3 is TGCAGCGTTCCCAGGGACGGGCGTCTAGATGGCTACACCTTC.

V usage is TRBV28 and J usage is TRBJ2-5; 13 bases match TRBD2. The CDR3 is made up of 17 amino acids. J lost 1 base, V lost 5 bases, and 7 bases had no gene match. Germline V gene data show CDR1 as MDHEN and CDR2 as SYDVKM. This CDR3 is CASSRLAGGGFQETQYF. The DNA for the CDR3 is TGTGCCAGCAGTCGACTAGCGGGAGGCGGATTCCAAGAGACCCAGTACTTC.

This clonotype has just a few counts. The V call is TRBV5-1, the J call TRBJ2-5, with 7 nucleotides matching TRBD1. CDR1 is SGHRS and CDR2 is YFSETQ in the germline V gene. The V gene end was trimmed by 4 bases and the J gene end by 2 bases; junction bases not matched to a gene: 2. CDR3 length: 13 residues. For the CDR3, the DNA is TGCGCCAGCAGCCAGGGACAGCAAGAGACCCAGTACTTC. This gives the protein CASSQGQQETQYF.

This clonotype was found many times. The chain joins TRBV2 to TRBJ2-5; the match to TRBD2 covers 10 bases. With 6 bases clipped from V and 4 bases from J, the junction kept 8 bases outside the gene matches. CDR1 is SNHLY, CDR2 FYNNEI, per germline. The CDR3 spans 15 residues. CDR3: CASRSAGGPGETQYF. Here the CDR3 DNA reads TGTGCCAGCAGGTCAGCGGGAGGGCCCGGAGAGACCCAGTACTTC.

The CDR3 DNA reads as TGTGCCAGCACCCGGGATCTGGGAGAAAAACTGTTTTTT. Protein sequence: CASTRDLGEKLFF. V and J are TRBV6-1 and TRBJ1-4; D not certain. The CDR3 extends over 13 amino acids. V shed 7 bases and J shed 8 bases, with 14 bases lying between them. Germline V CDR1 and CDR2: MNHNS, SASEGT.

This clonotype was detected many times. This chain uses TRBV2 with TRBJ2-1, with TRBD1 identical over 9 bases. CDR3 length: 13 residues. Germline CDR1 reads SNHLY; CDR2 reads FYNNEI. V lost 8 bases, J lost 2 bases, and 1 base stayed unmatched. CDR3 nucleotides: TGTGCCAGCCGGGACAGGGCCTACAATGAGCAGTTCTTC. Its translation: CASRDRAYNEQFF.

This clonotype was picked up many times. The chain recombines TRBV3-1 with TRBJ2-7; 9 bases map to TRBD2. The CDR3 spans 13 residues. V was pared by 3 bases and J by 4 bases, with 1 base of the junction left unmatched. The germline gives CDR1 LGHDT, CDR2 YNNKEL (reference sequence). Written as DNA, the CDR3 is TGTGCCAGCAGCCACACTAGCGGGTACGAGCAGTACTTC. Translating it yields CASSHTSGYEQYF.

V gene TRBV7-6 combines with J gene TRBJ2-3; 7 positions agree with TRBD1. The CDR3 covers 16 residues. With 0 bases clipped from V and 1 base from J, the junction kept 4 bases outside the gene matches. Germline-derived CDR1 and CDR2 are SGHVS and FNYEAQ. The CDR3 coding sequence is TGTGCCAGCAGCTTAGCGTCAGGGGGTGGCACAGATACGCAGTATTTT. It translates to CASSLASGGGTDTQYF.

The J gene is TRBJ1-2, the V gene TRBV6-4; tentatively, D is TRBD1 (6 bases). The CDR3 contains 13 residues. Germline values: CDR1 MRHNA, CDR2 SNTAGT. The V end lost 10 bases, the J end lost 8 bases, and 20 bases lay between the germline ends. DNA of the CDR3: TGTGCCAACCCCCAGGGGTTTGATTACGGCTACACCTTC. This sequence encodes CANPQGFDYGYTF.

The J gene is TRBJ2-7, the V gene TRBV7-9; D may be TRBD2 (6 bases). The V gene lost 8 bases and the J gene lost 2 bases, with 16 bases spanning the gap. CDR3 length equals 14 residues. Per the germline V gene, CDR1 is SEHNR and CDR2 is FQNEAQ (reference sequence). CDR3: CASLQPGRTYEQYF. CDR3 nucleotide sequence: TGTGCCAGCCTTCAGCCGGGGAGGACCTACGAGCAGTACTTC.

This clonotype was counted at least ten times. This rearrangement joins TRBV6-2 or TRBV6-3 to TRBJ2-7; 11 nucleotides agree with TRBD2. This CDR3 comprises 16 residues. V shed 4 bases, J shed 5 bases, and the junction held 10 bases outside the gene matches. The V gene's germline CDR1 is MNHEY and CDR2 SVGEGT. CDR3 DNA: TGTGCCAGCAGTTTAATAAGACTAGCGGGATCCCACGAGCAGTACTTC. This gives the protein CASSLIRLAGSHEQYF.

This clonotype was seen ten or more times. The V gene is TRBV7-3, the J gene TRBJ1-1; D may be TRBD1 (5 bases). Germline CDR1 reads SGHTA; CDR2 reads FQGTGA. V was shortened by 4 bases and J by 1 base, with 16 bases between the two germline ends. CDR3 size: 16 residues. CDR3 DNA sequence: TGTGCCAGCAGCTCATATCCTGGGGGGGGGAACACTGAAGCTTTCTTT. Translating it yields CASSSYPGGGNTEAFF.

This clonotype was detected ten times or more. This rearrangement joins TRBV4-1 to TRBJ2-7; 7 bases agree with TRBD2. CDR3 length: 15 amino acids. V dropped 1 base and J dropped 2; count of bases not matched to a gene: 5. Germline assignment: CDR1 MGHRA and CDR2 YSYEKL. The CDR3 loop is CASSQGLAFPYEQYF. DNA of the CDR3: TGCGCCAGCAGCCAAGGACTAGCTTTTCCCTACGAGCAGTACTTC.